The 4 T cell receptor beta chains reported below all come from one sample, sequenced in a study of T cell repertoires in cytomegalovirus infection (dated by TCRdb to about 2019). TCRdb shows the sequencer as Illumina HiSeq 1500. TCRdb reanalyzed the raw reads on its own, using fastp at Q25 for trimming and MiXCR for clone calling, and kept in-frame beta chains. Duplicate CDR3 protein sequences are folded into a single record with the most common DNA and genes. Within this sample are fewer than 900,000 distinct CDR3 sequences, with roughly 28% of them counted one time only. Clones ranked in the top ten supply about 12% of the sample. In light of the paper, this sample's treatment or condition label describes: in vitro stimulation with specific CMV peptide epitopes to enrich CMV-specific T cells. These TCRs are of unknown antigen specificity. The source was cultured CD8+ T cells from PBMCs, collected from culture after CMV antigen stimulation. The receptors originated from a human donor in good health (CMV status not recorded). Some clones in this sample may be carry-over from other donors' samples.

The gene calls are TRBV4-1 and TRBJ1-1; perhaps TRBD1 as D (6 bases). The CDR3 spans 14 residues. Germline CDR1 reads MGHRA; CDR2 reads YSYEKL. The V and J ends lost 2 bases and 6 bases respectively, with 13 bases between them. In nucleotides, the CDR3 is TGCGCCAGCAGCCAACCCACAGGGACCCCTGAAGCTTTCTTT. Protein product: CASSQPTGTPEAFF.

As DNA, the CDR3 is TGTGCCAGCAGTGAAGGAGGAGAATCTCAACCCGGGCATGACTACACCTTC. Encoded protein: CASSEGGESQPGHDYTF. The chain carries TRBV6-1 and TRBJ1-2; D not certain. The germline gives CDR1 MNHNS, CDR2 SASEGT. V gave up 1 base and J gave up 10 bases, with 25 bases separating them. The CDR3 runs to 17 residues.

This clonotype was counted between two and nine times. The CDR3 loop is CAITTSQRGASYNEQFF. In DNA form, the CDR3 reads TGTGCCATCACAACATCTCAGCGGGGGGCCTCCTACAATGAGCAGTTCTTC. The chain couples TRBV10-3 to TRBJ2-1; TRBD2 agrees at 9 bases. Germline loops: CDR1 ENHRY, CDR2 SYGVKD. This CDR3 is 17 amino acids long. With 7 bases clipped from V and 0 bases from J, the junction kept 10 bases outside the gene matches.

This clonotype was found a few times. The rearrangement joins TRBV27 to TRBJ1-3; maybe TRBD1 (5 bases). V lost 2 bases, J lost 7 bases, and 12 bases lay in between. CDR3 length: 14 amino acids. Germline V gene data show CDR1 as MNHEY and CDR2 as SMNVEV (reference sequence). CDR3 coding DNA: TGTGCCAGCAGTTTAACTAGGTGGGGGAACACCATATATTTT. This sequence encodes CASSLTRWGNTIYF.